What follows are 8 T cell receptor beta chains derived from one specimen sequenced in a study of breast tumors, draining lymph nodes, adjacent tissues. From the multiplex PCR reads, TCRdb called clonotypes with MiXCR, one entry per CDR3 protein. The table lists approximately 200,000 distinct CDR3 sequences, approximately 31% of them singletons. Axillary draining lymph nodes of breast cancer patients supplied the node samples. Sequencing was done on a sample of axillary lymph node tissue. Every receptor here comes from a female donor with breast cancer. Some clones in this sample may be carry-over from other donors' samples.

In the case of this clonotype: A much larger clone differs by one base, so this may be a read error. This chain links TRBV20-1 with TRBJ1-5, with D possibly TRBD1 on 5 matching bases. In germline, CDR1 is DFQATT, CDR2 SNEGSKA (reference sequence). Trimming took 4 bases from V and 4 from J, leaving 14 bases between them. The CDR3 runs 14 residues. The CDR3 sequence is CSAKGRKRNQPQHF. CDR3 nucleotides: TGCAGTGCTAAGGGACGGAAGCGTAATCAGCCCCAGCATTTT.

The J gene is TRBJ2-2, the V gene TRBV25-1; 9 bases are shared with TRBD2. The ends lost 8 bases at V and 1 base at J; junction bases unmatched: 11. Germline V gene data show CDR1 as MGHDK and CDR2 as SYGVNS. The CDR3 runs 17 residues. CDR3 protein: CASDRRGGVGNTGELFF. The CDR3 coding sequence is TGTGCCAGCGATCGGCGGGGGGGAGTCGGGAACACCGGGGAGCTGTTTTTT.

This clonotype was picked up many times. In DNA, the CDR3 is TGTGCCAGCAGCCCGGGCAGACTCTATGGCTACACCTTC. Amino acid sequence: CASSPGRLYGYTF. The chain links TRBV3-1 to TRBJ1-2; no clear D gene. Per germline, CDR1 LGHDT and CDR2 YNNKEL (reference sequence). Trimming took off 4 bases at V and 4 bases at J, with 10 bases between the two ends. This CDR3 has 13 residues.

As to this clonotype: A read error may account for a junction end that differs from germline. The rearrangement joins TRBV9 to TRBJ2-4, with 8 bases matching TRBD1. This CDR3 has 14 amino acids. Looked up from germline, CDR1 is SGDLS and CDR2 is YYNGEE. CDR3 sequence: CASSPDRAKNIQSF. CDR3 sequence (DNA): TGTGCCAGCTCACCGGACAGGGCCAAAAACATTCAGTCCTTC.

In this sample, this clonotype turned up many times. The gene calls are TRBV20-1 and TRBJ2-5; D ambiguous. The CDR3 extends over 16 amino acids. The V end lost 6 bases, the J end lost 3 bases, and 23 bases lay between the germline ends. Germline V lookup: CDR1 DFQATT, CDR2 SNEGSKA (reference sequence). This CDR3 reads CSAHDRDDPVEETQYF. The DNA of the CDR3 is TGCAGTGCGCATGACCGAGACGACCCCGTCGAAGAGACCCAGTACTTC.

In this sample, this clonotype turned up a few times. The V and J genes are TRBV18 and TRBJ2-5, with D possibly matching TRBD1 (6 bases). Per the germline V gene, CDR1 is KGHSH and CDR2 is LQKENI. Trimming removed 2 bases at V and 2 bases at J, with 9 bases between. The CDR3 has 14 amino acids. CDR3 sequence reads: CASSPNRAQETQYF. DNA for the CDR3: TGTGCCAGCTCACCAAACAGGGCACAAGAGACCCAGTACTTC.

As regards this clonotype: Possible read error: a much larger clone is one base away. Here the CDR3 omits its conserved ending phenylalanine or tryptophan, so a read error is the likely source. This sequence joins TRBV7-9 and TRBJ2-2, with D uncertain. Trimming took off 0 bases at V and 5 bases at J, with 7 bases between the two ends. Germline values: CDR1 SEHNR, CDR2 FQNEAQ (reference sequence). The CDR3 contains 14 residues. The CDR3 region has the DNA TGTGCCAGCAGCTTAGCAGGGATTACCGGGGAGCTGTTTCTT. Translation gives CASSLAGITGELFL.

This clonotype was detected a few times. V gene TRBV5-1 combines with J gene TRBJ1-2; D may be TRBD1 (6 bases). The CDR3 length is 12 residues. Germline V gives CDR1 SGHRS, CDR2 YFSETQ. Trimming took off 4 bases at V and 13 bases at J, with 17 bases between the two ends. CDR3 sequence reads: CASSPRGTDSTF. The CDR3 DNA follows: TGCGCCAGCAGCCCCAGGGGAACGGACAGCACCTTC.